The present T cell receptor (beta chain) was sequenced within a study of CD8 T cells in ankylosing spondylitis. There are 16 residues in the CDR3. Germline CDR1 and CDR2: SGHRS and YFSETQ. The J segment lost 8 bases and the V segment lost 0 bases, leaving 8 bases of the junction unmatched. Preparation of TCR beta libraries was done by quantitative 5'-RACE with molecular barcodes. Using its own MiXCR run on the 5' RACE reads, TCRdb lists one record per CDR3 protein. Of about 340,000 distinct CDR3 sequences in the sample, under 15% are singletons; the top ten hold about 1%. Source material: blood, either unsorted or a sorted T cell fraction (not recorded which). V and J are TRBV5-1 and TRBJ2-1; 10 bases line up with TRBD2. This clonotype was sampled from a male donor with ankylosing spondylitis or in good health (not recorded which). CDR3 sequence (DNA): TGCGCCAGCAGCTTGGCTTTGGCTAGCGGGAGCGATGAGCAGTTCTTC. It codes for CASSLALASGSDEQFF.